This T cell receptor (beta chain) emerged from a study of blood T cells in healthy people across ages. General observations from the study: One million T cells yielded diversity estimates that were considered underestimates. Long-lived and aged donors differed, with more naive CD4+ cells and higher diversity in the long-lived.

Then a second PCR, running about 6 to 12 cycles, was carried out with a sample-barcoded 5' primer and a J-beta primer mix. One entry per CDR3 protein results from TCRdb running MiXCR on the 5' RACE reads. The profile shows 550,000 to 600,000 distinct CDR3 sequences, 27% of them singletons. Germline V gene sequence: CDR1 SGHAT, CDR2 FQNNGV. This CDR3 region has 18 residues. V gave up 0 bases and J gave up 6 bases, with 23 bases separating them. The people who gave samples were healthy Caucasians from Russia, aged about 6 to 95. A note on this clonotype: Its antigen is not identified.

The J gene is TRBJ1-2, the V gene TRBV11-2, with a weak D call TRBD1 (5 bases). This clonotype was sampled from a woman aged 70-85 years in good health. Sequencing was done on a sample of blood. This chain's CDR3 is CASSLDGRSRAGKDGYTF. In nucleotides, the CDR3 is TGTGCCAGCAGCTTAGACGGCAGGAGCCGCGCAGGGAAAGATGGCTACACCTTC.